This is a list of T cell receptor beta chains from one sample in a study of cytomegalovirus exposure and HLA in healthy donors. Only in-frame clones appear in the TCRdb table, and some are missing; sequencing was by immunoSEQ multiplex PCR. This sample has about 130,000 clones, with 88% found just once. Material: PBMCs. All receptors derive from a man younger than 45 in good health and CMV-seronegative. CDR3s include the opening cysteine and the closing phenylalanine or tryptophan. D genes are given only for firm matches. Clone size is not always given. Where it is, it says once, few, many or a class for expanded clones.

TRBD1 TRBJ2-7 . TRBV6-5 TGTGCCAGCAGTTACTTCAGGGGGAACGAGCAGTACTTC CASSYFRGNEQYF
TRBD2 TRBJ2-1 . TRBV11-1 TGTGCCAGCAGCTTTCCGAGCGGGGGGGAGCAGTTCTTC CASSFPSGGEQFF
TRBD2 TRBJ2-3 . TRBV7-9 TGTGCCAGCAGCCCTCCCCAGCGGGACACAGATACGCAGTATTTT CASSPPQRDTDTQYF
. TRBJ2-1 . TRBV9 TGTGCCAGCAGCGCCCAGGTCAGCTACAATGAGCAGTTCTTC CASSAQVSYNEQFF
. TRBJ2-7 . TRBV19 TGTGCCAGTAGACCTCGAACAGGGTCCTACGAGCAGTACTTC CASRPRTGSYEQYF
TRBD1 TRBJ2-7 . TRBV7-6 TGTGCCAGCAGCCCCACCGACAGGGGCGACTACGAGCAGTACTTC CASSPTDRGDYEQYF
TRBD1 TRBJ1-1 . TRBV6-5 TGTGCCAGCAGATTACAGGGGATAGGCACTGAAGCTTTCTTT CASRLQGIGTEAFF
. TRBJ1-2 . TRBV9 TGTGCCAGCAGCGTAGGAGGCAAAGCTAACTATGGCTACACCTTC CASSVGGKANYGYTF
TRBD1 TRBJ2-5 . TRBV7-9 TGTGCCAGCAGCTTAGTTTCTGACAGGGGGCAAGAGACCCAGTACTTC CASSLVSDRGQETQYF
TRBD1 TRBJ1-5 once TRBV19 TGTGCCACCGCAACCGGGACAGCCTCCAATCAGCCCCAGCATTTT CATATGTASNQPQHF
TRBD2 TRBJ2-7 . TRBV7-8 TGTGCCAGCAGCTCAAGAGGGACTAGCGGCTACGAGCAGTACTTC CASSSRGTSGYEQYF
TRBD2 TRBJ2-7 . TRBV7-7 TGTGCCAGCAGTCCCGAGACTAGCGGCTTCTACGAGCAGTACTTC CASSPETSGFYEQYF
. TRBJ2-7 few TRBV14 TGTGCCAGCAGCCAAGCCCTGTCCTACGAGCAGTACTTC CASSQALSYEQYF
TRBD2 TRBJ2-7 . TRBV7-9 TGTGCCAGCAGCTTACCCTCTCAAAGCGGGAGAGTTGACGAGCAGTACTTC CASSLPSQSGRVDEQYF
TRBD1 TRBJ1-2 . TRBV5-1 TGCGCCAGCGCAATGGGGACAGATAGAGGCGGCTACACCTTC CASAMGTDRGGYTF
. TRBJ1-4 . TRBV15 TGTGCCACCAGCAGGGGCAGGGCTGCTAATGAAAAACTGTTTTTT CATSRGRAANEKLFF
TRBD1 TRBJ2-7 . TRBV10-2 TGCGCCAGCAGCCAGACAGGGGTATCCTACGAGCAGTACTTC CASSQTGVSYEQYF
. TRBJ2-1 . TRBV30 TGTGCCTGGAGTGGAGGACTCAGGGAGCAGTTCTTC CAWSGGLREQFF
TRBD2 TRBJ2-3 once TRBV10-1 TGCGCCAGCAGTGACCCCGCGGGAGCAAAAGATACGCAGTATTTT CASSDPAGAKDTQYF
. TRBJ1-5 . TRBV18 TGTGCCAGCTCACCAATTCTTAGCAATCAGCCCCAGCATTTT CASSPILSNQPQHF
. TRBJ2-3 . TRBV29-1 TGCAGCGTTGAACCGGGAAGTGGGGCAGATACGCAGTATTTT CSVEPGSGADTQYF
. TRBJ1-4 . TRBV2 TGTGCCAGCAGCCCCACAGGGATCGGTGAAAAACTGTTTTTT CASSPTGIGEKLFF
. TRBJ2-3 . TRBV7-9 TGTGCCAGCAGCCCAGGGAATGGGGAACCTTTCACAGATACGCAGTATTTT CASSPGNGEPFTDTQYF
. TRBJ2-2 . TRBV7-3 TGTGCCAGCAGCTTAGCGGGCCCGGCCGGGGAGCTGTTTTTT CASSLAGPAGELFF
. TRBJ2-3 . TRBV4-3 TGCGCCAGCAGCCAAGAGTTTTCGACACTGATGCAGTATTTT CASSQEFSTLMQYF
. TRBJ2-2 . TRBV15 TGTGCCACCAGCCAAGGGGTAGTAAAGAACACCGGGGAGCTGTTTTTT CATSQGVVKNTGELFF
TRBD1 TRBJ2-1 . TRBV10-1 TGCGCCAGCAGTAAGGGGACAGTCTCCTACAATGAGCAGTTCTTC CASSKGTVSYNEQFF
TRBD1 TRBJ2-1 . TRBV10-1 TGCGCCAGCAGTATGGAACGGGGACAGGGGCTTGGGAATGAGCAGTTCTTC CASSMERGQGLGNEQFF
. TRBJ2-7 once TRBV30 TGTGCCTGGAGTACAGTTTGGGAGCAGTACTTC CAWSTVWEQYF
TRBD2 TRBJ2-5 . TRBV27 TGTGCCAGCACGGAGCGGGGAGGAGAGACCCAGTACTTC CASTERGGETQYF
. TRBJ2-1 . TRBV6-4 TGTGCCAGCAGTGTCGGGGTTGGATTCGAGCAGTTCTTC CASSVGVGFEQFF
TRBD2 TRBJ2-3 . TRBV7-2 TGTGCCAGCAGCTTGGAAATAGGACTAGCGGGCATCACAGATACGCAGTATTTT CASSLEIGLAGITDTQYF
TRBD1 TRBJ1-1 . TRBV27 TGTGCCAGCAGTTTTTTAGGGACAGGGGTCACTGAAGCTTTCTTT CASSFLGTGVTEAFF
TRBD1 TRBJ1-5 . TRBV19 TGTGCCAGTAGTATCCAGACAGGGTGGGACAATCAGCCCCAGCATTTT CASSIQTGWDNQPQHF
TRBD2 TRBJ2-3 many TRBV6-4 TGTGCCAGCAGTGAAATTAGCGGGAGTGGGACAGATACGCAGTATTTT CASSEISGSGTDTQYF
TRBD2 TRBJ2-1 . TRBV4-1 TGCGCCAGCAGCCAAGATGTTGGGACTAGCCTGAGGGAGCAGTTCTTC CASSQDVGTSLREQFF
TRBD2 TRBJ2-2 medium-sized TRBV6-4 TGTGCCAGCAGTGACGGGACTAGCACCGGGGAGCTGTTTTTT CASSDGTSTGELFF
. TRBJ1-1 . TRBV15 TGTGCCACCAGCAGAGTAGGTTCAGGGGTTAACACTGAAGCTTTCTTT CATSRVGSGVNTEAFF
TRBD1 TRBJ2-7 . TRBV7-6 TGTGCCAGCAGCCCACAGGGGGCCGCCGTCCTCTCCTACGAGCAGTACTTC CASSPQGAAVLSYEQYF
. TRBJ2-5 . TRBV5-1 TGCGCCAGCAGCTCCCGATTGGGCCCAGAGACCCAGTACTTC CASSSRLGPETQYF
TRBD2 TRBJ2-1 . TRBV6-6 TGTGCCAGCACCGCTCGTCTAGCGGGAGCCCACAATGAGCAGTTCTTC CASTARLAGAHNEQFF
TRBD2 TRBJ2-3 . TRBV10-1 TGCGCCAGCAGCGGACTAGGATCAGATACGCAGTATTTT CASSGLGSDTQYF
TRBD2 TRBJ2-3 . TRBV5-1 TGCGCCAGCAGCTTGGGGGCTAGCGGGAGGGCCGCAGATACGCAGTATTTT CASSLGASGRAADTQYF
TRBD1 TRBJ2-2 . TRBV9 TGTGCCAGCAGTTGGACAGGGTCTACAGGGGAGCTGTTTTTT CASSWTGSTGELFF
TRBD1 TRBJ1-1 . TRBV5-6 TGTGCCAGCAGTCCCCCCCCGACAGGGCCTATCTCCGTCATCACTGAAGCTTTCTTT CASSPPPTGPISVITEAFF
TRBD2 TRBJ2-1 . TRBV2 TGTGCCAGCAGTGCCCTCACGGGAGGCGGGGATGAGCAGTTCTTC CASSALTGGGDEQFF
. TRBJ2-4 . TRBV5-6 TGTGCCAGCAGCGTGGACAGGAGGGCGAACATTCAGTACTTC CASSVDRRANIQYF
TRBD2 TRBJ2-1 once TRBV19 TGTGCCAGCGGCAAAGCGGGAACCTACAATGAGCAGTTCTTC CASGKAGTYNEQFF
. TRBJ1-3 . TRBV7-9 TGTGCCAGCAGCTTAGACAGGGCTGGGGACACCATATATTTT CASSLDRAGDTIYF
. TRBJ2-5 . TRBV29-1 TGCAGCGTTATCGCGTCAGGGGATCGAGAGACCCAGTACTTC CSVIASGDRETQYF
. TRBJ2-3 . TRBV27 TGTGCCAGCAGTTTAGACGGGAACCCAGATACGCAGTATTTT CASSLDGNPDTQYF
. TRBJ1-4 once TRBV2 TGTGCCAGCAGGGGGACAAGGGAAGAAAAACTGTTTTTT CASRGTREEKLFF
TRBD2 TRBJ2-1 . TRBV11-2 TGTGCCAGCAGTCAGAGAGCGGGAGGTGGTGAGCAGTTCTTC CASSQRAGGGEQFF
TRBD1 TRBJ1-1 . TRBV5-4 TGTGCCAGCAGCGGAGGACAGGGGGCCGGGACTGAAGCTTTCTTT CASSGGQGAGTEAFF
. TRBJ2-5 . TRBV5-1 TGCGCCAGCAGCTCGGGTGGAAGGAGCGTAGAAGAGACCCAGTACTTC CASSSGGRSVEETQYF
. TRBJ1-4 . TRBV7-2 TGTGCCAGCAGCTTAGCTTTTGGCAGGGTCAATGAAAAACTGTTTTTT CASSLAFGRVNEKLFF
. TRBJ1-3 . TRBV9 TGTGCCAGCAGTAGAGGGGGGGTTACGATTGGAAACACCATATATTTT CASSRGGVTIGNTIYF
. TRBJ1-1 . TRBV6-1 TGTGCCAGCAGAGAATTCAGGCTAATGAACACTGAAGCTTTCTTT CASREFRLMNTEAFF
TRBD2 TRBJ2-3 . TRBV11-2 TGTGCCAGCAGCACCCTTAGCGGGAGGGCCCCCGATACGCAGTATTTT CASSTLSGRAPDTQYF